Listed here are 20 T cell receptor beta chains from one sample, sequenced in a study of patients and donors after allogeneic stem cell transplantation. TCRdb re-analysed the RT-PCR reads in MiXCR, keeping a single row per CDR3 protein. The sample has 1,500 to 2,000 distinct CDR3 sequences, roughly 4.7% seen once. The sequenced sample consisted of blood, either unsorted or a sorted T cell fraction (not recorded which). The receptors here all came from a human donor who was either an allogeneic HSCT recipient or a stem cell or donor lymphocyte infusion donor (not recorded which). It is not recorded whose cells these are; they may come from a transplant donor.

The rearrangement links TRBV3-1 to TRBJ2-2; D gene unclear. Germline V lookup: CDR1 LGHDT, CDR2 YNNKEL (reference sequence). The CDR3 contains 13 residues. V shed 3 bases and J shed 2 bases, with 4 bases lying between them. This CDR3 is CASSHRNTGELFF. CDR3 nucleotides: TGTGCCAGCAGCCACCGTAACACCGGGGAGCTGTTTTTT.

This clonotype was seen only a few times. The chain joins TRBV6-5 to TRBJ2-7, with 10 nucleotides matching TRBD2. Per germline, CDR1 MNHEY and CDR2 SVGAGI. J lost 2 bases, V lost 6 bases, and 4 bases had no gene match. The CDR3 is made up of 14 amino acids. CDR3 bases: TGTGCCAGCAGAGCCGGGACTAGCGCCTACGAGCAGTACTTC. Amino acid sequence: CASRAGTSAYEQYF.

This clonotype rates as medium-sized (0.01 to 0.1%). This sequence joins TRBV19 and TRBJ2-7, with D perhaps being TRBD1 or TRBD2 (5 bases each). The CDR3 is 13 amino acids. Per the germline V gene, CDR1 is LNHDA and CDR2 is SQIVND (reference sequence). The V end lost 6 bases, the J end lost 4 bases, and 13 bases lay between the germline ends. The CDR3 reads CASRRGLGYEQYF. CDR3 DNA sequence: TGTGCCAGTAGGAGGGGTCTCGGTTACGAGCAGTACTTC.

In its sample, this clonotype is medium-sized. The chain recombines TRBV6-5 with TRBJ2-3; D gene ambiguous. The V end lost 2 bases, the J end lost 1 base, and 13 bases lay between the germline ends. This CDR3 comprises 16 residues. Germline V CDR1 and CDR2: MNHEY, SVGAGI. In DNA, the CDR3 is TGTGCCAGCAGTTACGGCAATTATGGGGGCACAGATACGCAGTATTTT. It translates to CASSYGNYGGTDTQYF.

The sample holds one count of this clonotype. The chain uses TRBV18 and TRBJ1-3, with 8 bases lining up with TRBD1. CDR1 is KGHSH and CDR2 is LQKENI in the germline V gene. The CDR3 runs 15 residues. V gave up 3 bases and J gave up 7 bases; unmatched junction bases: 8. CDR3 in DNA: TGTGCCAGCTCACCTCTGGACAGGGAGAGGAACACCATATATTTT. It is translated as CASSPLDRERNTIYF.

By share of the sample, this clonotype is medium-sized (0.01 to 0.1%). This chain links TRBV27 with TRBJ2-7, with D hard to call. CDR1 and CDR2 (germline): MNHEY, SMNVEV (reference sequence). Trimming took off 6 bases at V and 3 bases at J, with 6 bases between the two ends. This CDR3 has 11 residues. The DNA for the CDR3 is TGTGCCAGCAGAAATTACTACGAGCAGTACTTC. The encoded protein is CASRNYYEQYF.

Sample share makes this clonotype medium-sized. The chain uses TRBV6-1 and TRBJ2-1, with 12 positions matching TRBD1. V was clipped by 10 bases and J by 8 bases; unmatched bases: 9. This CDR3 is built from 14 residues. Germline V gives CDR1 MNHNS, CDR2 SASEGT. The CDR3 loop reads CATQWGQGAYEQFF. The CDR3 nucleotides are TGTGCCACCCAGTGGGGACAGGGGGCATATGAGCAGTTCTTC.

This chain links TRBV10-3 with TRBJ2-3; possibly TRBD2 for D (5 bases). The CDR3 spans 13 residues. The V end lost 5 bases, the J end lost 2 bases, and 8 bases lay between the germline ends. CDR1 is ENHRY and CDR2 is SYGVKD in the germline V gene. The CDR3 loop reads CAISTSITDTQYF. Written as DNA, the CDR3 is TGTGCCATCAGTACTAGTATCACAGATACGCAGTATTTT.

By its share, this clonotype is medium-sized. The rearrangement joins TRBV7-6 to TRBJ2-3, with 11 positions matching TRBD2. The V and J ends lost 4 bases and 1 base, in that order; junction bases with no gene match: 1. The germline V gene encodes CDR1 SGHVS and CDR2 FNYEAQ. The length of the CDR3 is 15 residues. The CDR3 region is CASSSGLAGTDTQYF. CDR3 sequence (DNA): TGTGCCAGCAGCTCGGGACTAGCGGGCACAGATACGCAGTATTTT. The full variable domain, in which reference TRBV7-6 and TRBJ2-3 provide the parts outside the CDR3, is GAGVSQSPRYKVTKRGQDVALRCDPISGHVSLYWYRQALGQGPEFLTYFNYEAQQDKSGLPNDRFSAERPEGSISTLTIQRTEQRDSAMYRCASSSGLAGTDTQYFGPGTRLTVL.

V usage is TRBV19 and J usage is TRBJ2-1, with 9 bases lining up with TRBD1. In germline, CDR1 is LNHDA, CDR2 SQIVND (reference sequence). V shed 5 bases and J 3 bases; nucleotides not matched to a gene: 5. The CDR3 totals 15 residues. The CDR3 region has the DNA TGTGCCAGTAGTTCACGGGACAGGGTCTACAATGAGCAGTTCTTC. Translating gives CASSSRDRVYNEQFF.

This clonotype is termed medium-sized. CDR3 coding DNA: TGTGCCAGCAGTTACACAGCGGGAGGGCCAAGTGAGCAGTTCTTC. Amino acids: CASSYTAGGPSEQFF. This sequence joins TRBV6-6 and TRBJ2-1; 10 positions agree with TRBD2. Germline V gene data show CDR1 as MNHNY and CDR2 as SVGAGI (reference sequence). CDR3 length equals 15 residues. Losses at the gene ends were 2 bases for V and 9 bases for J; bases not matched to a gene: 7.

In its sample, this clonotype is medium-sized. This sequence joins TRBV10-1 and TRBJ2-3, with a tentative D call TRBD1 (5 bases). Trimming shortened V by 6 bases and J by 6 bases, and 13 bases separated the two germline ends. This CDR3 has 13 amino acids. CDR1 WNHNN and CDR2 SYGVQD come from the germline V gene (reference sequence). The CDR3: CASRQDAYDTQYF. CDR3 sequence (DNA): TGCGCCAGCAGACAGGACGCTTATGATACGCAGTATTTT.

Sample share makes this clonotype medium-sized. The chain is built from TRBV7-8 and TRBJ1-4; D may be TRBD1 (6 bases). The CDR3 loop spans 15 amino acids. Trimming cost V 0 bases and J 5 bases, with 10 bases left between them. Germline V gene lookup returns CDR1 SGHVS and CDR2 FQNEAQ. CDR3 DNA: TGTGCCAGCAGCTTAGCGCGGGGGCCGAATGAAAAACTGTTTTTT. Its translation is CASSLARGPNEKLFF.

The chain links TRBV2 to TRBJ2-2; D perhaps matches TRBD2 (6 bases). CDR1 is SNHLY, CDR2 FYNNEI, per germline. This CDR3 spans 14 amino acids. Trimming pared 8 bases from V and 4 bases from J, leaving 14 bases between. CDR3 sequence: CASGARDFTGELFF. In nucleotides, the CDR3 is TGTGCCAGCGGGGCCCGGGACTTCACCGGGGAGCTGTTTTTT.

This clonotype is deemed medium-sized. The rearrangement joins TRBV20-1 to TRBJ2-1; the D is unclear. This CDR3 is built from 10 residues. Germline V gene data show CDR1 as DFQATT and CDR2 as SNEGSKA (reference sequence). Trimming took off 4 bases at V and 9 bases at J, with 7 bases between the two ends. CDR3: CSAILSEQFF. CDR3 DNA sequence: TGCAGTGCTATTTTGAGTGAGCAGTTCTTC.

The chain combines TRBV20-1 with TRBJ2-7, with D possibly TRBD1 on 6 matching bases. Looked up from germline, CDR1 is DFQATT and CDR2 is SNEGSKA (reference sequence). V gave up 5 bases and J gave up 3 bases, with 11 bases separating them. This CDR3 has 12 residues. The CDR3 reads CSARDTLYEQYF. DNA for the CDR3: TGCAGTGCTCGGGACACCCTCTACGAGCAGTACTTC.

This clonotype rates as large. J is TRBJ2-3 and V is TRBV7-9; D is undetermined. V was clipped by 10 bases and J by 7 bases, with 9 bases between them. The CDR3 consists of 10 residues. Germline V gives CDR1 SEHNR, CDR2 FQNEAQ (reference sequence). CDR3 protein: CATQQHTQYF. The CDR3 region has the DNA TGTGCCACCCAACAACATACGCAGTATTTT.

Relative to its sample, this clonotype is medium-sized. The chain recombines TRBV7-2 with TRBJ2-1; 12 nucleotides line up with TRBD2. The CDR3 consists of 16 residues. V shed 0 bases and J 3 bases; nucleotides not matched to a gene: 0. Germline V gene data show CDR1 as SGHTA and CDR2 as FQGNSA. In DNA form, the CDR3 reads TGTGCCAGCAGCTTAGCGGGACTAGCGGGCTACAATGAGCAGTTCTTC. It yields the protein CASSLAGLAGYNEQFF.

This rearrangement joins TRBV5-1 to TRBJ2-7; TRBD1 aligns across 7 bases. Germline V lookup: CDR1 SGHRS, CDR2 YFSETQ. With V trimmed by 4 bases and J by 2 bases, 9 bases remained unmatched. The CDR3 has 15 amino acids. CDR3 loop: CASSPRTGGPYEQYF. CDR3 DNA sequence: TGCGCCAGCAGCCCAAGGACAGGCGGACCCTACGAGCAGTACTTC.

This clonotype ranks as medium-sized (0.01 to 0.1%). The rearrangement links TRBV14 to TRBJ2-1, with TRBD1 identical over 8 bases. CDR3 length: 14 amino acids. The germline CDR1 and CDR2 sequences are SGHDN and FVKESK. The junction had 7 bases not matched to a gene; V was cut back by 4 bases and J by 8 bases. CDR3: CASSPTDRVHEQFF. The CDR3 DNA is TGTGCCAGCAGCCCAACGGACAGGGTCCATGAGCAGTTCTTC.